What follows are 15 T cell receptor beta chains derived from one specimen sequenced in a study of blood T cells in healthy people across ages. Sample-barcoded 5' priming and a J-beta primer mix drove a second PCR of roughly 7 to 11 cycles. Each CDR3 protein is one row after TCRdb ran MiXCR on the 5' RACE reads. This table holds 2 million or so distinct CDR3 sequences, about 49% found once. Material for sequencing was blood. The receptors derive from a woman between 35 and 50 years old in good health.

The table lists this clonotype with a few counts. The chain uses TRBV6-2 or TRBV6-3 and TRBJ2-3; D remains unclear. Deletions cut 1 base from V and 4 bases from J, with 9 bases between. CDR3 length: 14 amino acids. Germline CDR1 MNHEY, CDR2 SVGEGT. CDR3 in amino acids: CASSYWEGSDTQYF. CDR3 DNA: TGTGCCAGCAGTTACTGGGAAGGATCAGATACGCAGTATTTT.

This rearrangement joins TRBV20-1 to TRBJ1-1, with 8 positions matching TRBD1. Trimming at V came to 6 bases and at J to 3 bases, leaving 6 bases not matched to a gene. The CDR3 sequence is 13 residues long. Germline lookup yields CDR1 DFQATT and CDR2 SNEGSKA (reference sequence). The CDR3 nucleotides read TGCAGTGCAACCGACAGGGGAGACACTGAAGCTTTCTTT. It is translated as CSATDRGDTEAFF.

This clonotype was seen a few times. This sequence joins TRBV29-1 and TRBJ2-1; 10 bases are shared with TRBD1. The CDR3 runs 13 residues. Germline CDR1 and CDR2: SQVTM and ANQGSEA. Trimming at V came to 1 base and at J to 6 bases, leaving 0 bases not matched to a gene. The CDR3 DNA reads TGCAGCGTTGAAGGGGACAGGGGCAATGAGCAGTTCTTC. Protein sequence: CSVEGDRGNEQFF.

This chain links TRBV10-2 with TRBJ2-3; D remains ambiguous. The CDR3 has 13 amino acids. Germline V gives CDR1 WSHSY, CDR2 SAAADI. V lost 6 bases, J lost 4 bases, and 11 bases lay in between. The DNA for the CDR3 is TGCGCCAGCAGATTGGATGGCGCAGATACGCAGTATTTT. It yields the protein CASRLDGADTQYF.

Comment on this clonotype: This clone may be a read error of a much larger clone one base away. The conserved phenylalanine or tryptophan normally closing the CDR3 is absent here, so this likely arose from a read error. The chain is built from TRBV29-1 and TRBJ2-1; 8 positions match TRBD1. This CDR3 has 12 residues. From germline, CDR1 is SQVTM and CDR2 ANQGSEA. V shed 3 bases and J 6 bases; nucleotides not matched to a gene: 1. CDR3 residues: CSVDTGGNEQFS. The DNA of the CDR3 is TGCAGCGTTGATACAGGGGGCAATGAGCAGTTCTCC.

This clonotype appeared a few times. The CDR3 sequence: CASSVDWEPGGEQYF. CDR3 nucleotides: TGTGCCAGCAGCGTAGACTGGGAACCTGGGGGGGAGCAGTACTTC. This chain joins TRBV9 and TRBJ2-4; 7 bases line up with TRBD2. Unmatched junction bases numbered 13, after V lost 0 bases and J lost 13 bases. This CDR3 has 15 amino acids. Per the germline V gene, CDR1 is SGDLS and CDR2 is YYNGEE.

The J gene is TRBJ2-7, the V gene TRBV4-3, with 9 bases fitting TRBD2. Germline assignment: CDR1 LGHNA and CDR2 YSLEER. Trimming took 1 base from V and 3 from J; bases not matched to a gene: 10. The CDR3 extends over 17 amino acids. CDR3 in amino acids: CASSQVGVGGGDYEQYF. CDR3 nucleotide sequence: TGCGCCAGCAGCCAAGTGGGGGTTGGCGGGGGGGACTACGAGCAGTACTTC.

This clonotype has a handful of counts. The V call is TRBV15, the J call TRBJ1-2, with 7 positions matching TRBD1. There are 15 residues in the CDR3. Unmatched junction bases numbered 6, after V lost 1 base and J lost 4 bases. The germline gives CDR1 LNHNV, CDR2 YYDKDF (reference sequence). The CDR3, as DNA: TGTGCCACCAGCAGAGGCCCGACAGGGCCCTATGGCTACACCTTC. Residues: CATSRGPTGPYGYTF. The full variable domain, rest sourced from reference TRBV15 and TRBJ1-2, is DAMVIQNPRYQVTQFGKPVTLSCSQTLNHNVMYWYQQKSSQAPKLLFHYYDKDFNNEADTPDNFQSRRPNTSFCFLDIRSPGLGDTAMYLCATSRGPTGPYGYTFGSGTRLTVV.

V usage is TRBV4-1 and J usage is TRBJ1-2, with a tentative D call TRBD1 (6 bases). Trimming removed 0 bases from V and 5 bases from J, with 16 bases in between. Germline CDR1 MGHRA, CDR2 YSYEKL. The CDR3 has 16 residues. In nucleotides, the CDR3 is TGCGCCAGCAGCCAAGATGGGAGCAGGGGAGGATATGGCTACACCTTC. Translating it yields CASSQDGSRGGYGYTF.

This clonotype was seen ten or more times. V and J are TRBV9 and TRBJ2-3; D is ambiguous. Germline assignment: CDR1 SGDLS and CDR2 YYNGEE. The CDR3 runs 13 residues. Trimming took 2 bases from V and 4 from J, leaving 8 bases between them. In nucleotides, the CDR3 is TGTGCCAGCAGCGTGGGGTCCCCAGATACGCAGTATTTT. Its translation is CASSVGSPDTQYF.

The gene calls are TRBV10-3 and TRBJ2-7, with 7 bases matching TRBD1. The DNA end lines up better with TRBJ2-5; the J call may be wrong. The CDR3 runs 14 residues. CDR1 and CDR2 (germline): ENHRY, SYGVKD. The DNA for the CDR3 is TGTGCCATCAGCAGGACAGGAACAGAGGAGACCCAGTACTTC. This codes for CAISRTGTEETQYF.

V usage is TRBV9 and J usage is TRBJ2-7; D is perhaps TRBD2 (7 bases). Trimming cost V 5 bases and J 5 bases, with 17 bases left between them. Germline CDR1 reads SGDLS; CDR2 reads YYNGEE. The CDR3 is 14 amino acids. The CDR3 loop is CASRPSGGAHEQYF. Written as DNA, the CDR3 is TGTGCCAGCAGACCCTCTGGGGGGGCCCACGAGCAGTACTTC.

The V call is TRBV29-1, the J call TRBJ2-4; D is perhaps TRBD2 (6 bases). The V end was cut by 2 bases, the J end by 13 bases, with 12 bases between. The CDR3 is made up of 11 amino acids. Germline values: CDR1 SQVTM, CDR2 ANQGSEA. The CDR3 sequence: CSVEWEREQYF. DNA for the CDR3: TGCAGCGTTGAATGGGAACGGGAGCAGTACTTC.

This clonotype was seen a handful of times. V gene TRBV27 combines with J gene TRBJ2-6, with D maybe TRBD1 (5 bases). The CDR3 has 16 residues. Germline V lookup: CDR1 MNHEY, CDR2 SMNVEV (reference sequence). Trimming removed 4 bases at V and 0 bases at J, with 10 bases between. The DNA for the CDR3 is TGTGCCAGCAGTTGGCAGGGTCGCTCTGGGGCCAACGTCCTGACTTTC. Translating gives CASSWQGRSGANVLTF.

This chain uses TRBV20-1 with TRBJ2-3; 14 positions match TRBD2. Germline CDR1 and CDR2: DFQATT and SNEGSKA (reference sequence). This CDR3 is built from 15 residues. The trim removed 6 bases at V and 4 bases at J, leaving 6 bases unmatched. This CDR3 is CSAGGLAGVPDTQYF. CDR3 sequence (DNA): TGCAGTGCCGGGGGACTAGCGGGGGTCCCAGATACGCAGTATTTT.